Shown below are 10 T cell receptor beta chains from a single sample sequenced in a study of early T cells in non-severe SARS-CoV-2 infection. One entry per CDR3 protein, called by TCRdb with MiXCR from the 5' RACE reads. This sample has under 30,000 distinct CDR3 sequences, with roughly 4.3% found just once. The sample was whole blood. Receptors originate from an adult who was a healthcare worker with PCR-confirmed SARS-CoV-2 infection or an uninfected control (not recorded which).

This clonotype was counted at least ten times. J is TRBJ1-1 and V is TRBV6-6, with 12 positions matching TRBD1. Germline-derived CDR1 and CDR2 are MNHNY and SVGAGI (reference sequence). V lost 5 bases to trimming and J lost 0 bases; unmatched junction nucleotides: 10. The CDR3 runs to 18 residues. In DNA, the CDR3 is TGTGCCAGCAGTCAACACCCGGGACAGGGGGCTATGAACACTGAAGCTTTCTTT. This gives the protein CASSQHPGQGAMNTEAFF.

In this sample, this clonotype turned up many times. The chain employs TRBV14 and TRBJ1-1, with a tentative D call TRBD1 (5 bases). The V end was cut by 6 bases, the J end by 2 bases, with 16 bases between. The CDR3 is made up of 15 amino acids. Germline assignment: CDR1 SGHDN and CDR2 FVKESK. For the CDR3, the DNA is TGTGCCAGCAGGCTCAGCGGGGCAGGTAACACTGAAGCTTTCTTT. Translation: CASRLSGAGNTEAFF.

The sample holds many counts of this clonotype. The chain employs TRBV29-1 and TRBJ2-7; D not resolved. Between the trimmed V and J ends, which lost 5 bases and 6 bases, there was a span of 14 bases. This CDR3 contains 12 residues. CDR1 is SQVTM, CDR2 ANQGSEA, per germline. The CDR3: CSVFVPGLEQYF. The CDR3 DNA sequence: TGCAGCGTTTTTGTTCCTGGTCTCGAGCAGTACTTC.

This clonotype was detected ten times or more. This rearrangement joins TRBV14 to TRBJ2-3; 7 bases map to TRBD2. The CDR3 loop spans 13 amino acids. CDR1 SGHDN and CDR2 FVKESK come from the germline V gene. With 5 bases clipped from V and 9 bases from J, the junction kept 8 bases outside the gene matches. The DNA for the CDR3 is TGTGCCAGCAGCTGGGTAGCGGGTCAAACGCAGTATTTT. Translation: CASSWVAGQTQYF.

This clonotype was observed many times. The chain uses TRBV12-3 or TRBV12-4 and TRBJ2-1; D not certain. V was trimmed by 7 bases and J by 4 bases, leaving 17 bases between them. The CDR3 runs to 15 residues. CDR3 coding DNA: TGTGCCAGCACCACCAACGGCCGTCGGTACAATGAGCAGTTCTTC. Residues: CASTTNGRRYNEQFF.

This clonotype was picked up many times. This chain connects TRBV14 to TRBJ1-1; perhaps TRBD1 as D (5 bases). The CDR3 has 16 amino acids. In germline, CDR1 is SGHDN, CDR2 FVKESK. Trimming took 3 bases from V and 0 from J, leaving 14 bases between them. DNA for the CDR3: TGTGCCAGCAGCCAGATCCGACAGACACTGAACACTGAAGCTTTCTTT. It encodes CASSQIRQTLNTEAFF.

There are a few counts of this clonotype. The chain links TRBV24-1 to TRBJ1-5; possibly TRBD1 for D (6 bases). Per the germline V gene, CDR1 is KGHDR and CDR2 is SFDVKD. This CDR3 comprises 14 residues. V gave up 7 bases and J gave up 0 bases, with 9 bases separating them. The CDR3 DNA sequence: TGTGCCACCAGCCGGACAGCTAGCAATCAGCCCCAGCATTTT. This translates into CATSRTASNQPQHF.

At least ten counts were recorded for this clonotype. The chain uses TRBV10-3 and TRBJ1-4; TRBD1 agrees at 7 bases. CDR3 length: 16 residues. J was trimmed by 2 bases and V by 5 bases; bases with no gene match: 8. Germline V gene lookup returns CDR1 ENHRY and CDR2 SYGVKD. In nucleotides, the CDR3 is TGTGCCATCAGTCAGAAACCGGGACAGACTAATGAAAAACTGTTTTTT. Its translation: CAISQKPGQTNEKLFF.

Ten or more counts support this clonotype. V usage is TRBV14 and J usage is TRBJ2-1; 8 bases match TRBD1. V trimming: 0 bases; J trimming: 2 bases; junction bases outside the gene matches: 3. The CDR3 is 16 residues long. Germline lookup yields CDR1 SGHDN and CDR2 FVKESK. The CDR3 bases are TGTGCCAGCAGCCAAGATCAGGGGGCTACCTACAATGAGCAGTTCTTC. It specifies CASSQDQGATYNEQFF.

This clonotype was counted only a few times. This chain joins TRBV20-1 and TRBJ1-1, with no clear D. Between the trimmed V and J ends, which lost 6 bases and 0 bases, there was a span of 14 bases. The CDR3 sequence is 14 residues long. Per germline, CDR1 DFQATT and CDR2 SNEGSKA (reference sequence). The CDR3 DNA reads TGCAGTGCAATAAATGGGGTCTTGAACACTGAAGCTTTCTTT. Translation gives CSAINGVLNTEAFF.